This TCR beta chain was observed in a study of control samples from healthy donors and cancer patients. With V trimmed by 2 bases and J by 6 bases, 10 bases remained unmatched. The germline gives CDR1 ENHRY, CDR2 SYGVKD. The CDR3 is made up of 16 amino acids. Sequencing was performed with immunoSEQ multiplex PCR; in TCRdb, only in-frame clones are kept and a portion is missing. The sample contains more than 75,000 clones, approximately 90% of which appear only once. The receptor was derived from a woman between 55 and 75 years old with head and neck cancer. What was sequenced was PBMCs. The rearrangement uses TRBV10-3 and TRBJ1-2, with 9 bases aligning to TRBD1. The CDR3 region has the DNA TGTGCCATCAGTGAGCCGATGGACAGGGGAGGCGATGGCTACACCTTC. Amino acid sequence: CAISEPMDRGGDGYTF.